This T cell receptor (beta chain) is drawn from a study of blood T cell repertoires in COVID-19. Whole-study context: Spain, Italy and the United States supplied samples that represented acute and convalescent COVID-19. PBMCs, B-cell-depleted T cells, or T cells were the source of the cDNA or gDNA that made up the material.

Per the study methods: It was from reference gene primer amplification that nucleated cell counts were estimated. TCRdb's table, derived via immunoSEQ multiplex PCR, lists solely in-frame clones and lacks some. For V, J and clone size, that table is used; D and trimming come from the DNA. The sample yields more than 15,000 clones, approximately 88% seen once. The CDR3 is 15 amino acids. The germline V gene has CDR1 SGHRS and CDR2 YFSETQ. V shed 4 bases, J shed 3 bases, and the junction held 7 bases outside the gene matches. The chain has TRBV5-1 and TRBJ2-7, with TRBD2 matching 10 bases. The sample was peripheral blood. The source of this sequence is a human donor in a cohort sampled during active COVID-19. The donor label of this sample is uncertain. The CDR3 DNA sequence: TGCGCCAGCAGCAATCACGGGACTAGCGACTACGAGCAGTACTTC. Amino acid sequence: CASSNHGTSDYEQYF.